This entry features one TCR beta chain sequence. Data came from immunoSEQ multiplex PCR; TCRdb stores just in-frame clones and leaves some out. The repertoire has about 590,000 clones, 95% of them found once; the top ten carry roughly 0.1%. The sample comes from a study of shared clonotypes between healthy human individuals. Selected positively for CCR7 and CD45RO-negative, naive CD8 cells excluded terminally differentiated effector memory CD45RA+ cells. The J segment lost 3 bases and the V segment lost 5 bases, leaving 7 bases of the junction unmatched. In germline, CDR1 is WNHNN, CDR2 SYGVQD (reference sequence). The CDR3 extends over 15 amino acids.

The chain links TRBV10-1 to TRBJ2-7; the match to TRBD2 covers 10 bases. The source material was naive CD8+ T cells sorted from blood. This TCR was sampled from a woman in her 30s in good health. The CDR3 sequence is CASSSGRARGYEQYF. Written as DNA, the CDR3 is TGCGCCAGCAGTAGCGGGAGGGCCCGTGGCTACGAGCAGTACTTC.